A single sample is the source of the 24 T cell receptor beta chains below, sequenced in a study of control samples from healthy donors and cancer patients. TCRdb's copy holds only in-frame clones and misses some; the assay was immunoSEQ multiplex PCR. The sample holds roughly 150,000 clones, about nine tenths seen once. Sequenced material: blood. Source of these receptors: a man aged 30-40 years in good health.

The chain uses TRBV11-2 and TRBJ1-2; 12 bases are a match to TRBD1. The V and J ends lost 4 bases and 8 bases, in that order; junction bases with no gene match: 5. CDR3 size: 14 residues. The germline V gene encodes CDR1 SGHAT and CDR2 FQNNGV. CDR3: CASSSGQGAFGYTF. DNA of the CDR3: TGTGCCAGCAGCTCGGGACAGGGGGCTTTCGGCTACACCTTC.

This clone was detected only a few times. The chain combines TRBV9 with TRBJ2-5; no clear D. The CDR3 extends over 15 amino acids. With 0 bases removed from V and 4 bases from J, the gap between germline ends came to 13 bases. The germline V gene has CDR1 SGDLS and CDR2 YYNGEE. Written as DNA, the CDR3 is TGTGCCAGCAGCGTAGCTAAGGGTGGGATAGAGACCCAGTACTTC. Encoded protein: CASSVAKGGIETQYF.

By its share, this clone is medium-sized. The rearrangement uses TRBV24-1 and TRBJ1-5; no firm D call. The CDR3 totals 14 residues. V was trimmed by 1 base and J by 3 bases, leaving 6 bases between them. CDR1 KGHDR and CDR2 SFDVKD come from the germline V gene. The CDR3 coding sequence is TGTGCCACCAGTGATTTATCTATCAATCAGCCCCAGCATTTT. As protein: CATSDLSINQPQHF.

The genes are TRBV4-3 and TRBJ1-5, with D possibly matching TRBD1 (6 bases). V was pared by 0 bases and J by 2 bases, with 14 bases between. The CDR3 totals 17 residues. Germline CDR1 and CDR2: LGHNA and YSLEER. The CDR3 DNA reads TGCGCCAGCAGCCAAGAATTCTCACAGGGACGCAATCAGCCCCAGCATTTT. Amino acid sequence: CASSQEFSQGRNQPQHF.

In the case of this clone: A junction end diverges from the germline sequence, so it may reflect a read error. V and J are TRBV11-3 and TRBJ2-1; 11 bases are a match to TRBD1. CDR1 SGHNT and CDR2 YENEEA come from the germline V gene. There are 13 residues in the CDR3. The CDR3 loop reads CASSLDQDRGLIF. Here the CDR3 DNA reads TGTGCCAGCAGCTTAGATCAGGACAGGGGGCTGATCTTC.

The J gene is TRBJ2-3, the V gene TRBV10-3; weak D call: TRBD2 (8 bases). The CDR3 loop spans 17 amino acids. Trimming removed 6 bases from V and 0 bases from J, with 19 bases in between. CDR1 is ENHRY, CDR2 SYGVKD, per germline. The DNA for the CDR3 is TGTGCCATCAGAGGGGGCGGGGGGCCGGATAGCACAGATACGCAGTATTTT. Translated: CAIRGGGGPDSTDTQYF.

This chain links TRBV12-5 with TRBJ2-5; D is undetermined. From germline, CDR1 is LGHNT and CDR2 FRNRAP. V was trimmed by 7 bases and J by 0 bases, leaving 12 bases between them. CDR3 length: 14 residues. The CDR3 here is CASALSRHQETQYF. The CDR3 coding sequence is TGTGCTAGTGCCCTGTCCAGGCACCAAGAGACCCAGTACTTC.

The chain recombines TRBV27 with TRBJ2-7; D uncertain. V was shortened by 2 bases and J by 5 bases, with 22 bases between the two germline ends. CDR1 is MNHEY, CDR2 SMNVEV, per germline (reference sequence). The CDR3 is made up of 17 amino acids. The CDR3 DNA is TGTGCCAGCAGTTTAAGCCTACTTCGAAGGGTGGACGACGAGCAGTACTTC. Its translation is CASSLSLLRRVDDEQYF.

CDR3: CSVGDRRPGGNEQFF. The CDR3 bases are TGCAGCGTTGGGGACCGCCGCCCCGGGGGGAATGAGCAGTTCTTC. The chain links TRBV29-1 to TRBJ2-1; 7 bases are shared with TRBD2. V shed 4 bases, J shed 7 bases, and the junction held 13 bases outside the gene matches. The CDR3 spans 15 residues. Germline assignment: CDR1 SQVTM and CDR2 ANQGSEA.

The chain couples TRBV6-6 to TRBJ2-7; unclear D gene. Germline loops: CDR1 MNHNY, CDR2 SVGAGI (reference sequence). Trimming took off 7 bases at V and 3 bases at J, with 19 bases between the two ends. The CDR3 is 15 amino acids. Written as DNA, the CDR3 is TGTGCCAGCAACCTAAGTGGTGGGTCGCTCTACGAGCAGTACTTC. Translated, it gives CASNLSGGSLYEQYF.

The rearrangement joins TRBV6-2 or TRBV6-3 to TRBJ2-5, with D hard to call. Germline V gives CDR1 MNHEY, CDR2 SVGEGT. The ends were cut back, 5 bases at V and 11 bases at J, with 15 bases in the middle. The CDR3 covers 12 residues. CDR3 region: CASSDPSTQQYF. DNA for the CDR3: TGTGCCAGCAGTGACCCATCCACCCAGCAGTACTTC.

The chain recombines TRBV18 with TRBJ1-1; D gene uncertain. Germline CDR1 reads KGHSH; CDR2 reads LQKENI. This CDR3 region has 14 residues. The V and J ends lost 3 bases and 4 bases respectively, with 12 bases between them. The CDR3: CASSPVGAVTEAFF. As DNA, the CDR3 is TGTGCCAGCTCACCTGTGGGCGCGGTCACTGAAGCTTTCTTT.

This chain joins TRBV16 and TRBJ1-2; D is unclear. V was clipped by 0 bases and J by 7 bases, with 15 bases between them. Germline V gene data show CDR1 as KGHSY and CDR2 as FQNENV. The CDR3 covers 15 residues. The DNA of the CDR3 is TGTGCCAGCAGCCAATCGGTGACGGCCGAGGGTGGCTACACCTTC. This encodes CASSQSVTAEGGYTF.

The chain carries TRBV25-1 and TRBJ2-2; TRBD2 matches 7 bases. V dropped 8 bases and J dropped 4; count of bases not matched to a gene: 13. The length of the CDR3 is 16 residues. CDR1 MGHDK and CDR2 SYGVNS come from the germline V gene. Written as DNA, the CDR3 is TGTGCCAGCGCCAGTTCGAACCCGGGGGGCACCGGGGAGCTGTTTTTT. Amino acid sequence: CASASSNPGGTGELFF. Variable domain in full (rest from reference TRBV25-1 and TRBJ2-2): EADIYQTPRYLVIGTGKKITLECSQTMGHDKMYWYQQDPGMELHLIHYSYGVNSTEKGDLSSESTVSRIRTEHFPLTLESARPSHTSQYLCASASSNPGGTGELFFGEGSRLTVL.

CDR3 nucleotide sequence: TGTGCCAGCAGTTTCCCAACAGGGGGGCAGTACTTC. This translates into CASSFPTGGQYF. The chain links TRBV12-3 or TRBV12-4 to TRBJ2-5; 8 positions agree with TRBD1. After removal of 3 bases from V and 11 bases from J, the junction contained 5 bases not matched to a gene. The CDR3 contains 12 residues.

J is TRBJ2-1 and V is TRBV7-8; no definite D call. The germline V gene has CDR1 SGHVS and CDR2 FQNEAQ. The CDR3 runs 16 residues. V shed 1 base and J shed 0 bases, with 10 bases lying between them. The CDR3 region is CASSLVRASSYNEQFF. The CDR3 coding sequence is TGTGCCAGCAGCTTAGTCCGTGCTAGCTCCTACAATGAGCAGTTCTTC.

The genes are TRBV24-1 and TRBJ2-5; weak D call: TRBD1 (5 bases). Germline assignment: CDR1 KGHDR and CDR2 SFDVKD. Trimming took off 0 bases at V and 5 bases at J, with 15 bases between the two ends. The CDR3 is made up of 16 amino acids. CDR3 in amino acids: CATSDLIPGSGETQYF. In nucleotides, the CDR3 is TGTGCCACCAGTGATTTGATCCCAGGGTCGGGTGAGACCCAGTACTTC.

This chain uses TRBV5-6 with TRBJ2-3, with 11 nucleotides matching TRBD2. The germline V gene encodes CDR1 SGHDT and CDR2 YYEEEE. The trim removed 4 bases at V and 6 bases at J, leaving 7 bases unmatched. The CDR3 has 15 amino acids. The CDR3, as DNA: TGTGCCAGCAGCGAGATAGCGGGAGGGTCGGATACGCAGTATTTT. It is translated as CASSEIAGGSDTQYF.

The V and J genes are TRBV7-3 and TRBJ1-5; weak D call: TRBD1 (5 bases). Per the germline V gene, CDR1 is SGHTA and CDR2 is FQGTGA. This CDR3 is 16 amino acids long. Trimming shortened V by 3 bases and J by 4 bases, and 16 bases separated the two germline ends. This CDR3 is CASSFNPRTQNQPQHF. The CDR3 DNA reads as TGTGCCAGCAGCTTTAATCCCCGGACACAAAATCAGCCCCAGCATTTT.

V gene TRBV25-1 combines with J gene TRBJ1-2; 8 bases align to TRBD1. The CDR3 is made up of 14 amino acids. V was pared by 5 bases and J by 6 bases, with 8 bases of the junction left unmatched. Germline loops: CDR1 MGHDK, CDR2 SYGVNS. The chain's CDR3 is CASSYPGQANGYTF. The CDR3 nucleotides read TGTGCCAGCAGTTATCCGGGACAGGCCAATGGCTACACCTTC.

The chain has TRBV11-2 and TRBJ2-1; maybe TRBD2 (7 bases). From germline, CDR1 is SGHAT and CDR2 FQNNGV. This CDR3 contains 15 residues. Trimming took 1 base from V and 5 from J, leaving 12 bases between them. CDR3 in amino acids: CASSLVGRGHNEQFF. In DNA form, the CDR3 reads TGTGCCAGCAGCTTAGTCGGGCGGGGGCACAATGAGCAGTTCTTC. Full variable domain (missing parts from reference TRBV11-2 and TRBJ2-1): EAGVAQSPRYKIIEKRQSVAFWCNPISGHATLYWYQQILGQGPKLLIQFQNNGVVDDSQLPKDRFSAERLKGVDSTLKIQPAKLEDSAVYLCASSLVGRGHNEQFFGPGTRLTVL.

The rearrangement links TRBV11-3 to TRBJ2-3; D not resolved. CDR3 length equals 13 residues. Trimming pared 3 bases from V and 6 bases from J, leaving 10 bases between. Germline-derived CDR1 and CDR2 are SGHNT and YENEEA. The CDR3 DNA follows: TGTGCCAGCAGCTTCGCAGGCTCTGATACGCAGTATTTT. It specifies CASSFAGSDTQYF.

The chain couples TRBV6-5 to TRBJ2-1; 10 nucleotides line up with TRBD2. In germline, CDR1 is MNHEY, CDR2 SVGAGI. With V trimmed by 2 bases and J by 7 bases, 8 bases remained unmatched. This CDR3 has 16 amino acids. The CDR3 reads CASSYPASGSLNEQFF. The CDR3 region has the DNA TGTGCCAGCAGTTACCCGGCTAGCGGGAGTTTAAATGAGCAGTTCTTC.

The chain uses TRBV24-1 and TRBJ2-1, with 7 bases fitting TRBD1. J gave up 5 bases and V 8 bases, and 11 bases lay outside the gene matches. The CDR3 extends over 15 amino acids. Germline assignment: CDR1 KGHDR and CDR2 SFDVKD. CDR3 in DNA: TGTGCCACCACAACCGGGACAGAGCCAAACAATGAGCAGTTCTTC. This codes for CATTTGTEPNNEQFF.